This note documents a single T cell receptor beta chain sequence. Per the study methods: Reference gene primer amplification yielded estimated nucleated cell counts. The repertoire was sequenced with immunoSEQ multiplex PCR; TCRdb's copy has only in-frame clones and lacks some. V and J calls and clone size are given by that table; D and trimming were obtained from the DNA. The repertoire has 250,000 to 350,000 clones, about 87% of them found once; the top ten carry roughly 5%. The data are from a study of blood T cell repertoires in COVID-19. The V gene end was trimmed by 4 bases and the J gene end by 5 bases; junction bases not matched to a gene: 7. The CDR3 has 15 residues. The germline gives CDR1 KGHDR, CDR2 SFDVKD.

The chain carries TRBV24-1 and TRBJ2-5, with TRBD1 identical over 9 bases. The clonotype originates from a woman in her 30s who had recovered from COVID-19. Sequenced: PBMCs or T cells enriched from blood (not recorded which). The CDR3 region is CATSDPQGAGETQYF. For the CDR3, the DNA is TGTGCCACCAGTGACCCACAGGGGGCAGGGGAGACCCAGTACTTC.